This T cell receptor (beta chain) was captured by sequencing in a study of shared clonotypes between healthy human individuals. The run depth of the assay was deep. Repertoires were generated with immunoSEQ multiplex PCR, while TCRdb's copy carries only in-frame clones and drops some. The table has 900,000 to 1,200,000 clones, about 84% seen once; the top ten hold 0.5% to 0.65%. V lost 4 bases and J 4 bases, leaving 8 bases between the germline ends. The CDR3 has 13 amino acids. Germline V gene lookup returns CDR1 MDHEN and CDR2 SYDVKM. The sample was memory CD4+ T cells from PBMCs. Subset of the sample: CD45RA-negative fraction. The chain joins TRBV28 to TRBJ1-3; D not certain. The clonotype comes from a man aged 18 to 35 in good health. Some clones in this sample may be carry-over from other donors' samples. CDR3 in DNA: TGTGCCAGCAGTTCTCCACGGGGAAACACCATATATTTT. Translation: CASSSPRGNTIYF.